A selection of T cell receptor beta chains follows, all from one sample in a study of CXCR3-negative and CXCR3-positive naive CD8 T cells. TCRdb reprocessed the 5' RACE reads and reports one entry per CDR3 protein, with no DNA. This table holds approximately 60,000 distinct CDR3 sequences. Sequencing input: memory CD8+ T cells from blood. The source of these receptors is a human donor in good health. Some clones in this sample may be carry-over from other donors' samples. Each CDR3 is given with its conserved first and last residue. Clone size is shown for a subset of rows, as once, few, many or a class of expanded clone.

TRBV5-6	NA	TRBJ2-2	CASSPVAGELFF
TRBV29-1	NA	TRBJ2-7	CSAGTGTYEQYF
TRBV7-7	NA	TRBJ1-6	CASSHARPTGRIGNSPLHF
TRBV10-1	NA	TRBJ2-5	CASSERVQETQYF
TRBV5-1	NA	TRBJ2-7	CASSLGWGQDSYEQYF
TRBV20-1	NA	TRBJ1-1	CSARSLTGAASFSEAFF
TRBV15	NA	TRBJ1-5	CATSRDLAEEGDQPQHF
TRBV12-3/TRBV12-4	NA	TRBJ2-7	CASKGDSDPYEQYF
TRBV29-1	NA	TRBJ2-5	CSVNRDLQGETQYF
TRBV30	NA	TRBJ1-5	CAWSMGTGGRPQHF
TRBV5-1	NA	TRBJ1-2	CASSSATGVGNYGYTF
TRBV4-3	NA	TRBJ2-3	CASSQDRGQGADTQHF
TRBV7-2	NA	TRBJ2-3	CASMELAGAPTDRQYF
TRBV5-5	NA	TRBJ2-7	CASSPYLDEQYF
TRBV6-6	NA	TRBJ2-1	CASSYSTGVGDEQFF
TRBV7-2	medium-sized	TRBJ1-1	CASSPPRDLNTEAFF
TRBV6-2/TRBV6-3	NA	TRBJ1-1	CASSPLLTGNTEAFF